Listed here is a single TCR beta chain. The antigen this receptor binds is unknown. These data come from a study of cytomegalovirus exposure and HLA in healthy donors (dated by TCRdb to 2016 to 2017). Concerning the study at large: In an earlier analysis of some 550 of the donors, about 260 Gb of sequence data and 90 million to 120 million unique TCR beta sequences from 150 million to 200 million T cells were reported. Approximately 330 gigabases of sequencing data and tens of millions of unique TCR sequences made up an early release that covered several hundred HLA-typed donors. Among the roughly 400 genotyped donors, about 83% belonged to the genetic ancestry cluster associated with self-reported Caucasian donors. The study aimed to test whether signatures of past pathogen exposure could be identified by cataloging public T cell receptors. The study profiled the T cell repertoires of 500 to 800 subjects by immunosequencing and related them to cytomegalovirus serostatus. Along with the roughly 700-subject first cohort, a separate validation cohort of over a hundred different subjects was used. High-throughput TCR immunosequencing, statistical association of individual TCRs with disease status, and machine learning were combined to predict cytomegalovirus infection status. A later analysis re-examined previously published TCR beta repertoires from several hundred donors and added high-resolution HLA genotyping to investigate patterns of TCR occurrence. Rather than using new phenotypic data, the later analysis identified candidate immune exposures from TCR beta sequences and from how often those sequences occurred across donors. An earlier analysis of approximately 580 of the donors used high-throughput TCR beta sequencing to judge whether each TCR beta V gene segment behaved as functional or pseudogenic. Alongside the repertoire data, information on donor age, sex, ethnicity and CMV serostatus was compiled. Genome-wide SNP genotypes for about 55% of the roughly 670 donors were used in a later genetic analysis, which treated that subset as a discovery cohort. All discovery cohort repertoires had been generated using a single sequencing platform. Both class I and class II loci were covered by HLA typing, at four-digit resolution. The number of typed donors differed by locus: about 629-630 for A, B, C, DRB1 and DQB1; 522 for DQA1; 606 for DPA1; and around 450 for DPB1. Four to six DR-DQ haplotypes were handled as single units for association and clustering, since linkage in the cohort was strong. Across under 500 genotyped donors of the cohort, an average of about 240,000 unique TCR beta nucleotide sequences per donor were sequenced, and roughly 20% of those sequences were non-productive.

Results the study describes overall, beyond this receptor: A later analysis found that TCR association rates varied across HLA loci, with DRB1 alleles showing the most associated TCRs and HLA-C alleles the fewest. Some IMGT-functional V segments, including TRBV6-2 and TRBV6-3, could not be distinguished by the 87-base-pair reads and were therefore excluded. Linkage disequilibrium might explain the correlated functional status among segregating V segments, but an unknown experimental factor could not be ruled out. Assigning TCR associations to individual alleles was difficult when HLA alleles, especially DR and DQ, strongly co-occurred. Specific HLA alleles were associated with about 17,000 TCR beta sequences at a false discovery rate of 0.05 in a later analysis. In both the original and validation cohorts, the classifier was reported to diagnose cytomegalovirus status with high specificity and sensitivity. In a later analysis, most CMV-associated TCR beta chains were found to appear HLA-restricted, with HLA associations seemingly driven largely by CMV exposure. The only immune exposure information available for the cohort was CMV serostatus. In vitro tests confirmed that a few of the cytomegalovirus-associated TCR beta chains recognize cytomegalovirus antigens. Compared with the roughly 700-donor mean, donors in an Asian-associated ancestry cluster had fewer N-insertions in productive TCRs, according to a later genetic analysis. Several of the top co-occurrence clusters appeared to be linked to parvovirus B19, influenza, CMV and Epstein-Barr virus, according to a later analysis. In an earlier analysis of about 540 of the donors, most TCR beta V segments were observed in productive rearrangements about 87% or about 30% of the time, broadly matching IMGT annotations. Sequencing depth was assumed to be roughly uniform across donors in the presence/absence analyses, though that assumption may not hold. Across donors, most TCR sequences were observed very rarely, whereas some public TCRs were present in many individuals. This cohort had only TCR beta chains sequenced, and the lack of alpha or paired-chain data limited which features could be detected. Because counts were too low, roughly 16 rarely observed V segments, including chromosome 9 orphons, were left out of the earlier analysis of 587 of the donors. A cluster of highly shared sequence variants was judged likely to be a technical artifact of the sequencing pipeline. In a later genetic analysis, a missense DCLRE1C variant was associated with V-gene and J-gene trimming of TCR beta chains, and the association was replicated in an independent cohort. The authors suggested that the approach could potentially be extended to other disease states and immunological phenotypes. The study listed around 160 TCR beta chains as associated with cytomegalovirus. Because HLA typing was unavailable for some donors at each locus, only the typed subset was used in association tests. A further reported finding was that TCR beta sequences accurately predicted the HLA-A and HLA-B alleles for most subjects in the first cohort. In a later analysis, HLA-associated TCR beta chains were found to be more clonally expanded and to have lower generation probabilities than equally common non-associated chains.

The library was built by means of the immunoSEQ multiplex PCR assay. A mixture of 60 forward primers for TCR Vbeta segments and 13 reverse primers for TCR Jbeta segments was used in the multiplex PCR. A multiplex PCR assay on genomic DNA amplified the CDR3 region of rearranged TCR beta genes. The Illumina HiSeq System was used to sequence the amplified TCR beta libraries as 87-base-pair reads. The paper's processing steps were these. A later analysis tallied 75 million to 95 million unique TCR beta chains across the 650 to 750 repertoires, and 10 million to 11 million of those chains were shared by two or more donors. Raw reads were error-corrected and collapsed into unique sequences with a nearest-neighbor algorithm that merged closely related sequences to remove PCR and sequencing errors. Alignment of CDR3 sequences to IMGT reference sequences was used to assign V, D and J gene segments. For a sequence to be retained, a match of at least six nucleotides to both a V gene segment and a J gene segment was required. A rearrangement counted as productive if the CDR3 had no stop codons and remained in frame with V and J, and every other rearrangement counted as non-productive. Following IMGT convention, CDR3 was defined as the stretch from the second conserved V-encoded cysteine to the conserved J-encoded phenylalanine. The earlier analysis of roughly 590 of the donors excluded sequences that lacked an unambiguous match to a single V gene segment. An earlier analysis of a few hundred of the donors classified V segments as functional when productive rearrangements were above 56.7% and as segregating when the standard deviation between donors was above 5%. A statistical classification framework was built to diagnose cytomegalovirus status from the catalog of TCR beta chain sequences. V and J gene assignment, in a later analysis, came from comparing TCR nucleotide sequences with IMGT/GENE-DB human TR gene sequences. The TCRdist pipeline was used in a later analysis to assign CDR3 sequences and most-parsimonious VDJ recombination scenarios. In a later analysis, each TCR beta chain was defined by its CDR3 amino acid sequence together with its V-gene family, and reads without a unique V-gene family were excluded. A later analysis removed 600 or so highly shared, low-generation-probability nucleotide sequences to deal with suspected cross-contamination and a sequencing artifact. For each public chain, a later analysis derived a clonal expansion index from normalized ranks of inferred template counts within each repertoire. In a later analysis, generation probabilities were computed with a VDJ recombination model fitted to out-of-frame rearrangements, and the resulting probabilities were checked against IGoR. In a later analysis, hypergeometric tests were used to score TCR-TCR, TCR-HLA and TCR-CMV co-occurrence, with a repertoire-size bias correction applied to TCR pairs. A later analysis estimated false discovery rates by permuting HLA or CMV assignments 20 times. A later analysis grouped co-occurring TCRs with DBSCAN, adding TCRdist sequence similarity when clustering within HLA-allele-positive subsets. Co-occurrence clustering excluded repertoires with fewer than 30,000 or more than 120,000 public chains, plus five with anomalous nucleotide sharing. Entries here come from immuneACCESS through TCRdb and include only in-frame sequences with V and J called. Some clones fail to appear in such tables; in the studies checked, an unresolved V gene covers under half of the shortfall, and the cause of the remainder is unknown. V and J calls and clone size come straight from that table; D and trimming were deduced from the DNA. The sample's clone listing holds 160,000 or so clones. Clones ranked in the top ten supply 2% to 2.5% of the sample.

The cohort was made up of hundreds of healthy bone marrow donors. Cohort members were all nominally healthy when sampled, although unrecorded immune exposures were likely present. The donor tested CMV seronegative and was one of the 352 seronegative cohort members. Every donor gave a peripheral blood sample, and the peripheral blood mononuclear cells from that sample were used for TCR beta sequencing. Genomic DNA extraction from the blood cell samples was performed with the Qiagen DNeasy Blood Extraction Kit. The CDR3, from cysteine to phenylalanine, totals 13 residues. Of all the DNA, just the CDR3 is kept, 39 bases in frame from base 1. The germline ends are 8 bases apart after V is trimmed by 2 bases and J by 4 bases. CDR1 and CDR2 (MNHEY, SVGAGI) derive from the germline V gene.

This clonotype was obtained from a young man in good health and CMV-seronegative. The sample was PBMCs. This receptor chain uses TRBV6-5 and TRBJ1-2; possibly the D gene is TRBD1, per 5 matching bases. The DNA sequence reads TGTGCCAGCAGTTACCAGGGCGGCTATGGCTACACCTTC. Translation gives CASSYQGGYGYTF.